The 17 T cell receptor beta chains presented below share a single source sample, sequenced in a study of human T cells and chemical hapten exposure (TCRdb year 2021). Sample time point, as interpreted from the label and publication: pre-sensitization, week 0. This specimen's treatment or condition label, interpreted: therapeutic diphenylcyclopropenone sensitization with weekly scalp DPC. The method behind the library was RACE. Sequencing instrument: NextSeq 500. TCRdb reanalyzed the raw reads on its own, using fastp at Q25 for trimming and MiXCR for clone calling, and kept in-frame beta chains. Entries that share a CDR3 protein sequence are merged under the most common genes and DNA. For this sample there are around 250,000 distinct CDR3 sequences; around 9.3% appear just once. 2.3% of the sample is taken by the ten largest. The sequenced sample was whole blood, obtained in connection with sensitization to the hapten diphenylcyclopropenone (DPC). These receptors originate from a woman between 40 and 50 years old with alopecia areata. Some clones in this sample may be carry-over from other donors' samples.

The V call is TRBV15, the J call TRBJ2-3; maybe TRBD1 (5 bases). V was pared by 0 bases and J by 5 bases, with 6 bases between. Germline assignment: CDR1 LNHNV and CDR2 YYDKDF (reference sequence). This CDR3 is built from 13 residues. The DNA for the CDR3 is TGTGCCACCAGCAGAGATAGGGGAGATACGCAGTATTTT. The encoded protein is CATSRDRGDTQYF.

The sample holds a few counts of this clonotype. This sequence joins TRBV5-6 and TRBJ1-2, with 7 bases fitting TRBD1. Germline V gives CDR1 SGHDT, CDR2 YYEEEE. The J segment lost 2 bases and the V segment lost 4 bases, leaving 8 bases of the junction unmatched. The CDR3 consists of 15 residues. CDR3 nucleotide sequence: TGTGCCAGCAGCCGCCGGGACAGAGGGAACTATGGCTACACCTTC. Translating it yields CASSRRDRGNYGYTF.

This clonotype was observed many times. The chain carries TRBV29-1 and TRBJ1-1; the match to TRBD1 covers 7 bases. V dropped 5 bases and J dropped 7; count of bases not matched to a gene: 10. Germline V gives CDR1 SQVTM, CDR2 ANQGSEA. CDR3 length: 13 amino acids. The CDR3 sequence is CSVKNQGVGEAFF. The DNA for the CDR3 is TGCAGCGTTAAAAACCAGGGGGTGGGTGAAGCTTTCTTT.

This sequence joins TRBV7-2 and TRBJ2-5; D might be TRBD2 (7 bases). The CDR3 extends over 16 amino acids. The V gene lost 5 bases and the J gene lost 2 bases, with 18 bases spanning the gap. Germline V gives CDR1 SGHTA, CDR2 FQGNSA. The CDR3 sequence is CASSPMGGGGQETQYF. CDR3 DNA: TGTGCCAGCAGCCCCATGGGGGGGGGCGGGCAAGAGACCCAGTACTTC.

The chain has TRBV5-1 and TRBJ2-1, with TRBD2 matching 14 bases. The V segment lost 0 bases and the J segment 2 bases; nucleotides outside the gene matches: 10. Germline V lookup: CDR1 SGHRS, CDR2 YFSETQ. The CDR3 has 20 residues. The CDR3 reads CASSLGPGLAGVGAYNEQFF. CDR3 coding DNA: TGCGCCAGCAGCTTGGGGCCGGGACTAGCGGGAGTAGGCGCCTACAATGAGCAGTTCTTC. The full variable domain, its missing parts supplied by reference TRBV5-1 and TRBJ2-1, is KAGVTQTPRYLIKTRGQQVTLSCSPISGHRSVSWYQQTPGQGLQFLFEYFSETQRNKGNFPGRFSGRQFSNSRSEMNVSTLELGDSALYLCASSLGPGLAGVGAYNEQFFGPGTRLTVL.

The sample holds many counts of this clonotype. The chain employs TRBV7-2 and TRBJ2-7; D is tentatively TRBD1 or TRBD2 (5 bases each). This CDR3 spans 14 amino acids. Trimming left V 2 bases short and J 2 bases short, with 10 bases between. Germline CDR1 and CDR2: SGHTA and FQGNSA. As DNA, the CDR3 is TGTGCCAGCAGCTTAAATCCGGGGCCCTACGAGCAGTACTTC. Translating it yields CASSLNPGPYEQYF.

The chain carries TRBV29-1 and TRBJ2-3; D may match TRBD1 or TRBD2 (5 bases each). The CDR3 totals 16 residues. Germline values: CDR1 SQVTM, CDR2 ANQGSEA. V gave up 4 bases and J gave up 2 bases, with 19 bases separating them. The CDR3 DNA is TGCAGCGTTGTGAGGGGAAATAGCAGAACCACAGATACGCAGTATTTT. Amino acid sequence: CSVVRGNSRTTDTQYF.

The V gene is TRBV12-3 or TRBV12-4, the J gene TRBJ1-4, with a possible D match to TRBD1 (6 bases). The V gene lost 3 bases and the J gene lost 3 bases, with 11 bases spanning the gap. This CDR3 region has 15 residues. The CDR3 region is CASSFRGIPNEKLFF. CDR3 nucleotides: TGTGCCAGCAGTTTTAGGGGGATCCCTAATGAAAAACTGTTTTTT.

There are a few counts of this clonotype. The CDR3: CAISEGNQPQHF. The CDR3 coding sequence is TGTGCCATCAGTGAGGGAAATCAGCCCCAGCATTTT. J is TRBJ1-5 and V is TRBV10-3; D is unresolved. The CDR3 length is 12 residues. Germline CDR1 is ENHRY and CDR2 is SYGVKD. The V end lost 2 bases, the J end lost 4 bases, and 3 bases lay between the germline ends.

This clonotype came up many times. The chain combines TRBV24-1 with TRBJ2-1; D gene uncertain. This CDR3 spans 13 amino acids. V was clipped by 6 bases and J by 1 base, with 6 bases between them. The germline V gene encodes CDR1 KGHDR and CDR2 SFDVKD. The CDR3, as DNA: TGTGCCACCAGTACCCAGTCCTACAATGAGCAGTTCTTC. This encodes CATSTQSYNEQFF.

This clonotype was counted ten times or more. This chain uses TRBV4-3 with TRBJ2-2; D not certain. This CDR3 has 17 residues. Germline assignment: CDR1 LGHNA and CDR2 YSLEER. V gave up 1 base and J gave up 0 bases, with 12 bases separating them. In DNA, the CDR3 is TGCGCCAGCAGCCAAGGGGAAGTATGGCCGAACACCGGGGAGCTGTTTTTT. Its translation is CASSQGEVWPNTGELFF.

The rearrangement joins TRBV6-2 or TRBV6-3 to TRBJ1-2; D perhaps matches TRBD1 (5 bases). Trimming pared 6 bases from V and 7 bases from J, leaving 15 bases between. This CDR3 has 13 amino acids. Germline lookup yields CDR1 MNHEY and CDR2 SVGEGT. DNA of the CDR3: TGTGCCAGCAGCTCCGTGACAGCAGCTGGCTACACCTTC. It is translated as CASSSVTAAGYTF.

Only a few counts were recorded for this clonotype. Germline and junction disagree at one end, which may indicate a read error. This CDR3 reads CASSQRDGETQYF. The CDR3 region has the DNA TGTGCTAGCAGCCAGCGGGATGGAGAGACCCAGTACTTC. The chain uses TRBV7-7 and TRBJ2-5, with TRBD2 matching over 7 bases. This CDR3 is built from 13 residues. Germline CDR1 reads SSHAT; CDR2 reads FNYEAQ (reference sequence).

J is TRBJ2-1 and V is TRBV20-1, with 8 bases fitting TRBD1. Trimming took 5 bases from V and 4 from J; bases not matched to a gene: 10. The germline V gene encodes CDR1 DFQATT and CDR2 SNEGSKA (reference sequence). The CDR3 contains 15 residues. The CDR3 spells CSAQTGAGEYNEQFF. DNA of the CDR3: TGCAGTGCTCAGACAGGGGCTGGGGAATACAATGAGCAGTTCTTC.

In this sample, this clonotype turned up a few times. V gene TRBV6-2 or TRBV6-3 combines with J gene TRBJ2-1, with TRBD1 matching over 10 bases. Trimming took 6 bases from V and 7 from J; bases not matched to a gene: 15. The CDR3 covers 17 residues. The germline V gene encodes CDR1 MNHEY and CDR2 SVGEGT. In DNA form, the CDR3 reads TGTGCCAGCAGACACCCTATCAGGGGACAGGGGTCGAATGAGCAGTTCTTC. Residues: CASRHPIRGQGSNEQFF.

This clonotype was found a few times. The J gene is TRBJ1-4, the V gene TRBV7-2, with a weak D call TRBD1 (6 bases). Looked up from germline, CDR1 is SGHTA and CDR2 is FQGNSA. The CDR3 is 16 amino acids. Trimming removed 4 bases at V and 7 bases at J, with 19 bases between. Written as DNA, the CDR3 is TGTGCCAGCAGCTCGAGGGGGGTGGATGGCGGTGAAAAACTGTTTTTT. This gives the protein CASSSRGVDGGEKLFF. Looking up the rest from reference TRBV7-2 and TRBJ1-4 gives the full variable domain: GAGVSQSPSNKVTEKGKDVELRCDPISGHTALYWYRQSLGQGLEFLIYFQGNSAPDKSGLPSDRFSAERTGGSVSTLTIQRTQQEDSAVYLCASSSRGVDGGEKLFFGSGTQLSVL.

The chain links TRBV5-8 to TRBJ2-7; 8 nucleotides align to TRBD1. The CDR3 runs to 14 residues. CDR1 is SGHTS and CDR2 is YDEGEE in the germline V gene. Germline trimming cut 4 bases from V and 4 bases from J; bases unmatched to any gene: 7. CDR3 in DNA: TGTGCCAGCAGCCTGCGACAGGGGAGGTACGAGCAGTACTTC. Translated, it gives CASSLRQGRYEQYF.